These T cell receptor beta chains were read from a single sample in a study of T-cell reconstitution after alpha-beta-depleted transplantation in children. TCRdb redid the calling of the PCR reads with MiXCR, one entry per CDR3 protein. The sample consists of hundreds of thousands of distinct CDR3 sequences, roughly 9.1% of them appearing once. The sample consisted of PBMCs, taken before TCRalphabeta/CD19-depleted stem cell transplant. Source of these receptors: a boy younger than two with acute myeloid leukemia, due to receive a stem cell transplant. Each CDR3 is given with its conserved first and last residue. The D gene is left open where the match is weak. Clone size is not always given. Where it is, it says once, few, many or a class for expanded clones.

d_call	clone_size	v_call	j_call	cdr3_nt	cdr3_aa
-	-	TRBV7-9	TRBJ2-7	TGTGCCAGCAGCGATAACACCTACGAGCAGTACTTC	CASSDNTYEQYF
-	few	TRBV9	TRBJ2-7	TGTGCCAGCAGCGCCGGTAAGGGGCCCTACGAGCAGTACTTC	CASSAGKGPYEQYF
-	few	TRBV7-2	TRBJ1-4	TGTGCCAGCAGCTTGGGTGTAGGTGGTGAAAAACTGTTTTTT	CASSLGVGGEKLFF
-	many	TRBV13	TRBJ1-2	TGTGCCAGCAGCTTAGCAGGGAGAGGCGGCTACACCTTC	CASSLAGRGGYTF
-	-	TRBV12-3/TRBV12-4	TRBJ2-5	TGTGCCAACAGTACCTCGACAGGTTCAGAGACTCAGTACTTC	CANSTSTGSETQYF
-	many	TRBV28	TRBJ1-1	TGTGCCAGCAGTTTTTCGATGGGACCGGAGACTGAAGCTTTCTTT	CASSFSMGPETEAFF
TRBD2	many	TRBV29-1	TRBJ2-1	TGCAGCGTTGAAGGCGGGGCCCTAGCGGAGCTCAATGAGCAGTTCTTC	CSVEGGALAELNEQFF
-	few	TRBV4-2	TRBJ2-7	TGTGCCAGCAGCCAAGAAGACCCGGGGGCCTACGAGCAGTACTTC	CASSQEDPGAYEQYF
-	few	TRBV13	TRBJ1-3	TGTGCCAGCAGCTTAGAGGCGTTCTCTGGAAACACCATATATTTT	CASSLEAFSGNTIYF
-	many	TRBV20-1	TRBJ2-5	TGCAGTGCTAGAGGGACACAAGAGACCCAGTACTTC	CSARGTQETQYF
-	many	TRBV7-2	TRBJ2-3	TGTGCCAGCAGCTCCAGCCTCATCTCCGGGGTCACAGATACGCAGTATTTT	CASSSSLISGVTDTQYF
-	many	TRBV27	TRBJ2-3	TGTGCCAGCAGTTTACGGCAGGGGGGAGATACGCAGTATTTT	CASSLRQGGDTQYF
-	many	TRBV6-1	TRBJ2-5	TGTGCCAGCAGACCGGACAGTAAGATCGTGCCCCAGTACTTC	CASRPDSKIVPQYF
TRBD1	-	TRBV28	TRBJ1-4	TGTGCCAGCAGTTTTGGACAGGGGGTAAAACTGTTTTTT	CASSFGQGVKLFF
-	once	TRBV18	TRBJ2-3	TGTGCCAGCTCAGATCAGTCTCACCCCACAGATTCGCAGTATTTT	CASSDQSHPTDSQYF
TRBD1	-	TRBV19	TRBJ2-2	TGTGCCAGTCTGACACCGACAGGGCCCACCGGGGAGCTGTTTTTT	CASLTPTGPTGELFF
TRBD2	many	TRBV7-2	TRBJ2-3	TGTGCCAGCAGCTACCCACTAGCGGGGGGGACAGATACGCAGTATTTT	CASSYPLAGGTDTQYF
-	-	TRBV28	TRBJ1-5	TGTGCCAGCAGTTTAGGTCAGGGGCGCCCTTTCAATCAGCCCCAGCATTTT	CASSLGQGRPFNQPQHF
TRBD1	many	TRBV7-9	TRBJ1-2	TGTGCCAGCAGCTTAGAAGTTCGACAGGGCAACTATGGCTACACCTTC	CASSLEVRQGNYGYTF
TRBD1	many	TRBV20-1	TRBJ1-2	TGCAGTGCTAGAGGGACAGGGGAGGGCTATGGCTACACCTTC	CSARGTGEGYGYTF
TRBD1	many	TRBV10-3	TRBJ2-7	TGTGCCATCAGTGAGCAGGGGACAGGATCCTACGAGCAGTACTTC	CAISEQGTGSYEQYF
TRBD2	few	TRBV7-9	TRBJ2-5	TGTGCCAGCAGCCTTCAGGGACTAGCGGGAGGGGAGACCCAGTACTTC	CASSLQGLAGGETQYF
-	-	TRBV4-3	TRBJ2-5	TGCGCCAGCAGCCAAGGGCGGTGGGGGACCCAGTACTTC	CASSQGRWGTQYF
-	many	TRBV27	TRBJ2-3	TGTGCCAGCAGTTTAGAGGGTCATACGCAGTATTTT	CASSLEGHTQYF
-	many	TRBV6-5	TRBJ1-5	TGTGCCAGCAGTTACGGGGGCGTAAATCAGCCCCAGCATTTT	CASSYGGVNQPQHF
-	many	TRBV27	TRBJ1-1	TGTGCCAGCAGTCTGAGCGACGGGATTGAAGCTTTCTTT	CASSLSDGIEAFF
-	many	TRBV7-2	TRBJ2-7	TGTGCCAGCAGCTTAGTTGCGGGAAACTACGAGCAGTACTTC	CASSLVAGNYEQYF
-	many	TRBV12-3/TRBV12-4	TRBJ1-1	TGTGCCAGCAGTTTAGAGGCAAGGACTGAAGCTTTCTTT	CASSLEARTEAFF
-	many	TRBV5-1	TRBJ2-1	TGCGCCAGCAGCTTGGTAGGGGGCTACAATGAGCAGTTCTTC	CASSLVGGYNEQFF
-	many	TRBV7-2	TRBJ2-2	TGTGCCAGCAGCTTAGAGATGAACACCGGGGAGCTGTTTTTT	CASSLEMNTGELFF
TRBD1	medium-sized	TRBV6-2/TRBV6-3	TRBJ1-1	TGTGCCTTTAGGGCAGGGGGGCTCAACACTGAAGCTTTCTTT	CAFRAGGLNTEAFF
-	many	TRBV4-3	TRBJ1-2	TGCGCCAGCAGCCAAGATAAGCGGGGCTACACCTTC	CASSQDKRGYTF
TRBD1	many	TRBV5-1	TRBJ2-7	TGCGCCAGCAGCTTGGTGACAGGGTTCAGGTACGAGCAGTACTTC	CASSLVTGFRYEQYF
TRBD1	many	TRBV5-4	TRBJ2-7	TGTGCCAGCAGCTCATCGATTACCGCAGGACAGGGAATTTCCTACGAGCAGTACTTC	CASSSSITAGQGISYEQYF
TRBD1	-	TRBV13	TRBJ1-5	TGTGCCAGCAGCTTAGGGGACAGGGAACCTCAGCCCCAGCATTTT	CASSLGDREPQPQHF
TRBD1	many	TRBV4-3	TRBJ2-2	TGCGCCAGCAGCCAAGCCGGGACAGGGTTCGGGGAGCTGTTTTTT	CASSQAGTGFGELFF
-	-	TRBV29-1	TRBJ2-5	TGCAGCGTTGCGGGCCTGTACCAAGAGACCCAGTACTTC	CSVAGLYQETQYF
TRBD2	many	TRBV9	TRBJ2-1	TGTGCCAGCAGCGTAGAACGACTAGCGGGTTACAATGAGCAGTTCTTC	CASSVERLAGYNEQFF
-	few	TRBV4-3	TRBJ2-5	TGCGCCAGCAGCCAAGGCCTTGGCGGAGAAGAGACCCAGTACTTC	CASSQGLGGEETQYF
TRBD2	many	TRBV27	TRBJ2-1	TGTGCCAGCAGAAAAGGCCCGGGGGGGCCCTCCTACAATGAGCAGTTCTTC	CASRKGPGGPSYNEQFF
TRBD1	few	TRBV14	TRBJ2-7	TGTGCCAGCAGCCCACCGGACAGGGGGCTCTCTAGAACCTACGAGCAGTACTTC	CASSPPDRGLSRTYEQYF
TRBD2	many	TRBV11-2	TRBJ2-2	TGTGCCAGCAGCCCGGGACTAGCGGGAGTCACCGGGGAGCTGTTTTTT	CASSPGLAGVTGELFF